This T cell receptor (beta chain) was obtained from a study of shared clonotypes between healthy human individuals. Study-wide context: Sampling drew on donors who were a couple of women and a few men aged 18 to 49.

An assay was performed, and its level was deep. Data came from immunoSEQ multiplex PCR; TCRdb stores just in-frame clones and leaves some out. The table has 2 million to 2.5 million clones, 80% to 95% seen once. On this clone itself: Its antigen remains unidentified.

Germline values: CDR1 SGDLS, CDR2 YYNGEE. The CDR3 length is 16 residues. Trimming removed 4 bases from V and 5 bases from J, with 22 bases in between. Study results and limitations: The rarefaction results pointed to incomplete sorted-subset sequencing despite large depth.

Caucasian adults residing in Nashville, Tennessee made up all the donors. Sequencing was performed on naive CD4+ T cells from PBMCs. Subset described: CD45RA+ positively selected. The receptor's source is a man between 18 and 35 years old in good health. Some clones in this sample may be carry-over from other donors' samples. V gene TRBV9 combines with J gene TRBJ2-7; tentatively, D is TRBD2 (6 bases). CDR3 sequence reads: CASSPQAGGKGNEQYF. As DNA, the CDR3 is TGTGCCAGCAGCCCTCAGGCCGGGGGAAAAGGAAACGAGCAGTACTTC. Based on the CDR3 plus reference TRBV9 and TRBJ2-7, the full variable domain is DSGVTQTPKHLITATGQRVTLRCSPRSGDLSVYWYQQSLDQGLQFLIQYYNGEERAKGNILERFSAQQFPDLHSELNLSSLELGDSALYFCASSPQAGGKGNEQYFGPGTRLTVT.